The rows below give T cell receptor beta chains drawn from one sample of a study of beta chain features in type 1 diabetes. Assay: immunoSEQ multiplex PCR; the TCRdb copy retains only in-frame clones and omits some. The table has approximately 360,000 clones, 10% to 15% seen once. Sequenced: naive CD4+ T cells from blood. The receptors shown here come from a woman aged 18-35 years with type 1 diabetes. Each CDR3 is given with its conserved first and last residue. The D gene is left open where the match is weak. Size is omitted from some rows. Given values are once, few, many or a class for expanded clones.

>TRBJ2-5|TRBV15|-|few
TGTGCCACCAGCATACAAGAGACCCAGTACTTC
CATSIQETQYF
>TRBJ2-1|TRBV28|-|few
TGTGCCAGCAATCACGGGACACCAAACAATGAGCAGTTCTTC
CASNHGTPNNEQFF
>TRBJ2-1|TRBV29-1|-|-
TGCAGCGTGGACAAGTACTACAATGAGCAGTTCTTC
CSVDKYYNEQFF
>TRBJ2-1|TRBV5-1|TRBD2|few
TGCGCCAGCAGCTTGAACAGCGGGGGATACAATGAGCAGTTCTTC
CASSLNSGGYNEQFF
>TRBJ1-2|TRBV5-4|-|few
TGTGCCAGCAGCTTGATCCGGACAGAGATCACTCATGGCTACACCTTC
CASSLIRTEITHGYTF
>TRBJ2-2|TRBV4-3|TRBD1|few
TGCGCCAGCAGCCACCTCATATTTGGACAGGGAATCACCGGGGAGCTGTTTTTT
CASSHLIFGQGITGELFF
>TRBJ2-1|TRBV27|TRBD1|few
TGTGCCAGCAACCCGGACAGGGCGTCCTACAATGAGCAGTTCTTC
CASNPDRASYNEQFF
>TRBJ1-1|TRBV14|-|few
TGTGCCAGCAGCCAAACCGCTTACTCCGGAGCTTTCTTT
CASSQTAYSGAFF
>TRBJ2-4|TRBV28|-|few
TGTGCCAGCAGCGCTGCCAACATAGCCAAAAACATTCAGTACTTC
CASSAANIAKNIQYF
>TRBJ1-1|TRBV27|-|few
TGTGCCAGCAGTTTAACGATGAGAGGGAACACTGAAGCTTTCTTT
CASSLTMRGNTEAFF
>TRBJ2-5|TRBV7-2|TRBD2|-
TGTGCCAGCAGCCGAGCGGGGGGGCGGGAGACCCAGTACTTC
CASSRAGGRETQYF
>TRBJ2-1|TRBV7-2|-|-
TGTGCCAGCAGCCGGTTTGGAGTGCAGCGGGCGGACAATGAGCAGTTCTTC
CASSRFGVQRADNEQFF
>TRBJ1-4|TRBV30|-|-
TGTGCCTGGAAACCCCAGGCGGGAAAACTGTTTTTT
CAWKPQAGKLFF
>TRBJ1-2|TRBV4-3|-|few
TGCGCCAGCAGCCAAGGAGGCGTCTATGGCTACACCTTC
CASSQGGVYGYTF
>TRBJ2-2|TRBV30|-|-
TGTGCCTGGAGTAAGGGGGCCGGGGAGCTGTTTTTT
CAWSKGAGELFF
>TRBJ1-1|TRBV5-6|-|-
TGTGCCAGCAGCAAACAGATGAACACTGAAGCTTTCTTT
CASSKQMNTEAFF